Each of the 9 T cell receptor beta chains below was sequenced from the same sample in a study of CD8 T cells in ankylosing spondylitis. TCRdb re-called the 5' RACE reads through MiXCR, storing one row per CDR3 protein. Of some 130,000 distinct CDR3 sequences listed, approximately 7.4% were seen once; the top ten hold about an eighth. The material sequenced was blood, either unsorted or a sorted T cell fraction (not recorded which). The receptors derive from a female donor with ankylosing spondylitis or in good health (not recorded which).

This clonotype has a count of ten or more. The CDR3 here is CSVGQGRDTQYF. The CDR3, as DNA: TGCAGCGTTGGCCAGGGGAGAGATACGCAGTATTTT. The genes are TRBV29-1 and TRBJ2-3; D possibly corresponds to TRBD1 (6 bases). V was pared by 4 bases and J by 5 bases, with 10 bases between. From germline, CDR1 is SQVTM and CDR2 ANQGSEA. This CDR3 has 12 residues.

This clonotype showed up many times. The chain carries TRBV9 and TRBJ2-3; TRBD2 agrees at 9 bases. After removal of 3 bases from V and 0 bases from J, the junction contained 5 bases not matched to a gene. CDR3 length equals 16 residues. Looked up from germline, CDR1 is SGDLS and CDR2 is YYNGEE. As DNA, the CDR3 is TGTGCCAGCAGCGGTAGCGGGGGAATTAGCACAGATACGCAGTATTTT. Protein: CASSGSGGISTDTQYF.

The rearrangement joins TRBV12-3 or TRBV12-4 to TRBJ2-3; 12 nucleotides line up with TRBD2. Trimming cost V 6 bases and J 5 bases; bases outside gene matches: 6. The CDR3 consists of 15 residues. CDR3 amino acids: CASRFQTSGGDTQYF. The CDR3 DNA sequence: TGTGCCAGCAGGTTCCAGACTAGCGGGGGAGATACGCAGTATTTT.

This clonotype was detected ten times or more. V usage is TRBV7-2 and J usage is TRBJ2-4, with D tentatively TRBD2 (6 bases). CDR3 length: 15 amino acids. V lost 4 bases and J 4 bases, leaving 14 bases between the germline ends. Germline lookup yields CDR1 SGHTA and CDR2 FQGNSA. In nucleotides, the CDR3 is TGTGCCAGCAGCTCAACACTTGGGAGGAAAAACATTCAGTACTTC. This codes for CASSSTLGRKNIQYF.

In its sample, this clonotype was seen many times. J is TRBJ1-1 and V is TRBV11-2; tentative D call: TRBD1 (5 bases). V lost 0 bases and J 3 bases, leaving 17 bases between the germline ends. Germline CDR1 and CDR2: SGHAT and FQNNGV. The CDR3 spans 17 residues. CDR3 region: CASSLDRQALGDTEAFF. The CDR3 nucleotides are TGTGCCAGCAGCTTAGATCGGCAGGCCTTAGGGGACACTGAAGCTTTCTTT. Based on the CDR3 plus reference TRBV11-2 and TRBJ1-1, the full variable domain is EAGVAQSPRYKIIEKRQSVAFWCNPISGHATLYWYQQILGQGPKLLIQFQNNGVVDDSQLPKDRFSAERLKGVDSTLKIQPAKLEDSAVYLCASSLDRQALGDTEAFFGQGTRLTVV.

Ten or more counts support this clonotype. The chain is built from TRBV11-1 and TRBJ1-1; unclear D gene. The CDR3 spans 13 residues. Trimming took 1 base from V and 3 from J, leaving 6 bases between them. From germline, CDR1 is SGHAT and CDR2 FQDESV (reference sequence). CDR3 residues: CASSLEEYTEAFF. The CDR3 DNA is TGTGCCAGCAGCTTAGAAGAGTACACTGAAGCTTTCTTT.

This clonotype was observed at least ten times. The chain recombines TRBV20-1 with TRBJ2-3; 14 bases line up with TRBD2. The germline CDR1 and CDR2 sequences are DFQATT and SNEGSKA (reference sequence). The CDR3 runs to 17 residues. With V trimmed by 6 bases and J by 2 bases, 10 bases remained unmatched. The CDR3 region is CSALLWTSGGNTDTQYF. The CDR3 DNA sequence: TGCAGTGCCCTACTATGGACTAGCGGGGGGAACACAGATACGCAGTATTTT.

The genes are TRBV7-2 and TRBJ2-2, with 10 bases that match TRBD2. Germline CDR1 is SGHTA and CDR2 is FQGNSA. This CDR3 has 16 amino acids. The trim removed 0 bases at V and 7 bases at J, leaving 5 bases unmatched. The CDR3: CASSLASGGAVGELFF. The CDR3 DNA follows: TGTGCCAGCAGCTTAGCAAGCGGGGGGGCCGTCGGGGAGCTGTTTTTT.

Worth noting for this clonotype: Possible read error: a much larger clone is one base away. The J gene is TRBJ2-5, the V gene TRBV2; no definite D call. The V end was cut by 1 base, the J end by 6 bases, with 12 bases between. CDR1 and CDR2 from the germline V gene are SNHLY and FYNNEI. The CDR3 runs to 14 residues. CDR3 loop: CASSEGVRQKTQYF. DNA for the CDR3: TGTGCCAGCAGTGAAGGCGTCAGGCAAAAGACCCAGTACTTC.